This T cell receptor (beta chain) originates from a study of T cells in Graves' hyperthyroidism and ophthalmopathy. Background on the study: Peripheral blood specimens were obtained at initial diagnosis, prior to any treatment. Study-level results: The model forecast ophthalmopathy, anticipating it by a median approximately 6.2 months before onset.

Comments on this clonotype: Its antigen is not identified. A read error may be the cause here, since a much bigger clone is one base away.

The CDR3 has 16 amino acids. The V gene end was trimmed by 4 bases and the J gene end by 2 bases; junction bases not matched to a gene: 8. Germline values: CDR1 GTSNPN, CDR2 SVGIG (reference sequence). Template material for amplifying TCR beta CDR3 regions consisted of RNA transcripts. The HTBI primer set drove a first-round RT-PCR of the TCR CDR3. TCRdb re-analysed the multiplex PCR reads in MiXCR, keeping a single row per CDR3 protein. This table holds 500,000 to 800,000 distinct CDR3 sequences, about 15% found once. Each diagnosis drew on symptoms, thyroxine, TRAb, thyroid ultrasound and orbital computed tomography findings.

The sample taken for sequencing was blood. V gene TRBV30 combines with J gene TRBJ2-3, with TRBD2 identical over 11 bases. This clonotype was sampled from a woman in her forties or fifties with Graves' ophthalmopathy. CDR3 residues: CAWTPPGLADTDTQYF. The CDR3 DNA follows: TGTGCCTGGACCCCACCGGGACTAGCGGACACAGATACGCAGTATTTT.